The 30 T cell receptor beta chains below all came from one sample that was sequenced in a study of T cell repertoires in cytomegalovirus infection. TCRdb re-analysed the reads in MiXCR, keeping a single row per CDR3 protein. The table lists around 770,000 distinct CDR3 sequences, under 35% of them singletons, with around 13% in the top ten. Their recognized antigens are unknown. Sequencing used cultured CD8+ T cells from PBMCs, obtained from culture after CMV antigen stimulation. The receptors were gathered from a human donor in good health (CMV status not recorded). Some clones in this sample may be carry-over from other donors' samples.

This clonotype has just a few counts. This chain uses TRBV4-2 with TRBJ1-5; possible D gene TRBD1, 5 bases. With 0 bases removed from V and 4 bases from J, the gap between germline ends came to 10 bases. CDR3 size: 15 residues. The germline gives CDR1 LGHNA, CDR2 YNFKEQ. The CDR3 sequence: CASSQEARVNQPQHF. The CDR3 nucleotides are TGTGCCAGCAGCCAAGAGGCCAGGGTGAATCAGCCCCAGCATTTT.

The chain recombines TRBV28 with TRBJ2-1, with TRBD1 identical over 8 bases. V was pared by 1 base and J by 9 bases, with 8 bases of the junction left unmatched. Germline assignment: CDR1 MDHEN and CDR2 SYDVKM. The CDR3 runs 15 residues. CDR3 sequence: CASSLLGTGGSEQFF. CDR3 nucleotides: TGTGCCAGCAGTTTATTGGGTACAGGGGGTTCTGAGCAGTTCTTC.

The chain combines TRBV28 with TRBJ2-5; D is ambiguous. The CDR3 sequence is 16 residues long. From germline, CDR1 is MDHEN and CDR2 SYDVKM. Trimming took off 10 bases at V and 2 bases at J, with 23 bases between the two ends. In DNA, the CDR3 is TGTGCCACTCGACCCCGGCAGTTGATCGGACAAGAGACCCAGTACTTC. Its translation: CATRPRQLIGQETQYF. Looking up the rest from reference TRBV28 and TRBJ2-5 gives the full variable domain: DVKVTQSSRYLVKRTGEKVFLECVQDMDHENMFWYRQDPGLGLRLIYFSYDVKMKEKGDIPEGYSVSREKKERFSLILESASTNQTSMYLCATRPRQLIGQETQYFGPGTRLLVL.

There are a few counts of this clonotype. The J gene is TRBJ1-2, the V gene TRBV20-1; D gene unclear. The germline V gene encodes CDR1 DFQATT and CDR2 SNEGSKA (reference sequence). With 4 bases removed from V and 5 bases from J, the gap between germline ends came to 14 bases. The CDR3 spans 13 residues. The CDR3 protein is CSATTGGSYGYTF. The CDR3 DNA reads TGCAGTGCTACCACCGGTGGGAGTTATGGCTACACCTTC.

This clonotype was counted many times. This chain uses TRBV7-9 with TRBJ1-1; D possibly corresponds to TRBD1 (5 bases). V lost 4 bases and J lost 3, with 12 bases in between. Germline values: CDR1 SEHNR, CDR2 FQNEAQ (reference sequence). CDR3 length equals 14 residues. The CDR3 loop is CASSSPRGDTEAFF. In nucleotides, the CDR3 is TGTGCCAGCAGCTCCCCGCGGGGGGACACTGAAGCTTTCTTT.

This chain links TRBV6-5 with TRBJ2-1; a possible D gene is TRBD2 (5 bases). Trimming pared 3 bases from V and 10 bases from J, leaving 7 bases between. CDR1 and CDR2 (germline): MNHEY, SVGAGI. This CDR3 comprises 11 residues. Here the CDR3 DNA reads TGTGCCAGCAGTTATCGGAGGGAGCAGTTCTTC. Protein sequence: CASSYRREQFF.

This clonotype was detected only a few times. V gene TRBV12-5 combines with J gene TRBJ2-3, with 9 bases fitting TRBD2. Per the germline V gene, CDR1 is LGHNT and CDR2 is FRNRAP. J was trimmed by 0 bases and V by 8 bases; bases with no gene match: 18. The CDR3 sequence is 19 residues long. As DNA, the CDR3 is TGTGCTAGTTGGTTTGCAATACGCGGGGGGGACCCTAGCACAGATACGCAGTATTTT. As protein: CASWFAIRGGDPSTDTQYF.

This clonotype showed up just a few times. The chain is built from TRBV7-9 and TRBJ2-1; unclear D gene. Trimming stripped 4 bases from V and 9 bases from J, with 10 bases between. The germline V gene has CDR1 SEHNR and CDR2 FQNEAQ (reference sequence). The CDR3 has 12 residues. The CDR3 sequence: CASSSIVAEQFF. The CDR3 bases are TGTGCCAGCAGCTCCATAGTGGCTGAGCAGTTCTTC.

This clonotype has at least ten counts. V is TRBV12-3 or TRBV12-4 and J is TRBJ1-5; TRBD1 is a possible D gene (5 bases). CDR3 length: 15 amino acids. The V end lost 2 bases, the J end lost 1 base, and 9 bases lay between the germline ends. The CDR3 loop reads CASSLLDSSNQPQHF. The CDR3 DNA reads TGTGCCAGCAGTTTACTCGACAGCAGCAATCAGCCCCAGCATTTT.

The chain couples TRBV19 to TRBJ2-7; 8 nucleotides agree with TRBD1. The V gene's germline CDR1 is LNHDA and CDR2 SQIVND (reference sequence). This CDR3 spans 14 amino acids. The ends lost 5 bases at V and 6 bases at J; junction bases unmatched: 9. The CDR3 loop reads CASSYGTGTGEQYF. The CDR3 coding sequence is TGTGCCAGTAGTTACGGGACAGGAACGGGCGAGCAGTACTTC. Full variable domain (missing parts from reference TRBV19 and TRBJ2-7): DGGITQSPKYLFRKEGQNVTLSCEQNLNHDAMYWYRQDPGQGLRLIYYSQIVNDFQKGDIAEGYSVSREKKESFPLTVTSAQKNPTAFYLCASSYGTGTGEQYFGPGTRLTVT.

The chain has TRBV19 and TRBJ1-5, with D possibly being TRBD1 (6 bases). The CDR3 spans 15 residues. Looked up from germline, CDR1 is LNHDA and CDR2 is SQIVND (reference sequence). V was shortened by 5 bases and J by 4 bases, with 15 bases between the two germline ends. As DNA, the CDR3 is TGTGCCAGTAGTGACCGGGACACCCTGAATCAGCCCCAGCATTTT. It encodes CASSDRDTLNQPQHF.

This clonotype was counted only a few times. The chain combines TRBV20-1 with TRBJ2-7; TRBD1 aligns across 7 bases. V lost 5 bases and J lost 0; bases outside the gene matches: 4. This CDR3 region has 13 residues. Per the germline V gene, CDR1 is DFQATT and CDR2 is SNEGSKA (reference sequence). CDR3 protein: CSAGTVNSYEQYF. In nucleotides, the CDR3 is TGCAGTGCTGGGACAGTGAACTCCTACGAGCAGTACTTC.

The chain uses TRBV20-1 and TRBJ1-2, with a possible D match to TRBD1 (6 bases). V was clipped by 0 bases and J by 0 bases, with 11 bases between them. CDR1 and CDR2 from the germline V gene are DFQATT and SNEGSKA (reference sequence). The CDR3 contains 15 residues. Written as DNA, the CDR3 is TGCAGTGCTAGAGATCCCCAGGGGTCTAACTATGGCTACACCTTC. Translated, it gives CSARDPQGSNYGYTF.

The chain is built from TRBV28 and TRBJ2-7, with a weak D call TRBD1 (5 bases). V lost 5 bases, J lost 4 bases, and 15 bases lay in between. Germline assignment: CDR1 MDHEN and CDR2 SYDVKM. The CDR3 consists of 14 residues. The CDR3, as DNA: TGTGCCAGCAGTCCCTTAGGACATTATTACGAGCAGTACGTC. Protein sequence: CASSPLGHYYEQYV.

This clonotype was recorded at least ten times. CDR3 region: CASSPGLGYTF. CDR3 bases: TGTGCCAGCAGCCCGGGACTCGGCTACACCTTC. V and J are TRBV7-2 and TRBJ1-2; weak D call: TRBD1 (5 bases). The CDR3 has 11 residues. Germline values: CDR1 SGHTA, CDR2 FQGNSA. V was trimmed by 5 bases and J by 8 bases, leaving 9 bases between them.

The V gene is TRBV13, the J gene TRBJ1-4; D gene uncertain. V lost 3 bases and J lost 5, with 10 bases in between. This CDR3 has 14 amino acids. In germline, CDR1 is PRHDT, CDR2 FYEKMQ (reference sequence). CDR3 in DNA: TGTGCCAGCAGCTTGTTAACGGAGAATGAAAAACTGTTTTTT. It codes for CASSLLTENEKLFF.

In this sample, this clonotype turned up a few times. CDR3 amino acids: CASSLLAGRETQYF. DNA for the CDR3: TGTGCCAGCAGTCTACTAGCGGGGCGAGAGACCCAGTACTTC. The chain is built from TRBV6-2 or TRBV6-3 and TRBJ2-5; 10 bases are a match to TRBD2. The V segment lost 5 bases and the J segment 4 bases; nucleotides outside the gene matches: 4. Germline CDR1 MNHEY, CDR2 SVGEGT. The CDR3 covers 14 residues.

This clonotype came up a few times. V usage is TRBV2 and J usage is TRBJ1-2, with D unresolved. The CDR3 runs 12 residues. From germline, CDR1 is SNHLY and CDR2 FYNNEI. V dropped 4 bases and J dropped 3 bases, with 6 bases sitting between them. The CDR3 region has the DNA TGTGCCAGCAGTGTGGTTGACTATGGCTACACCTTC. Translating gives CASSVVDYGYTF.

The chain has TRBV5-5 and TRBJ2-2; 10 bases are shared with TRBD1. CDR3 length: 16 amino acids. V lost 0 bases to trimming and J lost 5 bases; unmatched junction nucleotides: 4. Germline lookup yields CDR1 SGHKS and CDR2 YYEKEE (reference sequence). The CDR3 sequence: CASSLVGTGVTGELFF. Written as DNA, the CDR3 is TGTGCCAGCAGCTTGGTGGGGACAGGGGTAACCGGGGAGCTGTTTTTT.

V usage is TRBV2 and J usage is TRBJ2-3; 9 bases agree with TRBD1. V dropped 9 bases and J dropped 2; count of bases not matched to a gene: 15. CDR1 SNHLY and CDR2 FYNNEI come from the germline V gene. This CDR3 has 17 residues. The DNA for the CDR3 is TGTGCCAGGGGAAAACAGGGGGCCCAACCGATCACAGATACGCAGTATTTT. Amino acid sequence: CARGKQGAQPITDTQYF.

The table lists this clonotype with many counts. The rearrangement joins TRBV7-2 to TRBJ2-5, with D possibly matching TRBD1 (6 bases). The CDR3 totals 11 residues. The ends were cut back, 3 bases at V and 9 bases at J, with 8 bases in the middle. The V gene's germline CDR1 is SGHTA and CDR2 FQGNSA. The CDR3 spells CASSFKGAQYF. CDR3 nucleotide sequence: TGTGCCAGCAGCTTCAAGGGGGCCCAGTACTTC.

The chain links TRBV6-6 to TRBJ2-1; TRBD1 aligns across 8 bases. Germline assignment: CDR1 MNHNY and CDR2 SVGAGI (reference sequence). This CDR3 comprises 20 residues. J lost 5 bases, V lost 0 bases, and 18 bases had no gene match. This chain's CDR3 is CASSYSRPGGPRALDNEQFF. The CDR3 DNA reads TGTGCCAGCAGTTACTCGAGGCCAGGGGGCCCTCGAGCTCTAGACAATGAGCAGTTCTTC.

This clonotype was detected only a few times. The rearrangement links TRBV10-3 to TRBJ2-1; TRBD2 matches 8 bases. V was clipped by 2 bases and J by 6 bases; unmatched bases: 9. CDR1 ENHRY and CDR2 SYGVKD come from the germline V gene. This CDR3 has 16 amino acids. The CDR3 protein is CAISERGGHNRNEQFF. The CDR3 nucleotides are TGTGCCATCAGTGAGCGGGGGGGGCATAATCGCAATGAGCAGTTCTTC.

This clonotype was observed a few times. The rearrangement joins TRBV15 to TRBJ1-4; 9 positions match TRBD1. This CDR3 spans 18 amino acids. With V trimmed by 0 bases and J by 7 bases, 12 bases remained unmatched. Germline assignment: CDR1 LNHNV and CDR2 YYDKDF (reference sequence). CDR3: CATSRDPTGGTRGEKLFF. In nucleotides, the CDR3 is TGTGCCACCAGCAGAGATCCCACAGGGGGCACGAGAGGTGAAAAACTGTTTTTT.

The J gene is TRBJ2-6, the V gene TRBV13; tentatively, D is TRBD1 or TRBD2 (5 bases each). This CDR3 region has 15 residues. V dropped 5 bases and J dropped 4 bases, with 12 bases sitting between them. From germline, CDR1 is PRHDT and CDR2 FYEKMQ (reference sequence). The CDR3 bases are TGTGCCAGCAGCCATAGGGGAGCCGGGGCCAACGTCCTGACTTTC. Translated, it gives CASSHRGAGANVLTF.

This chain uses TRBV6-2 or TRBV6-3 with TRBJ1-1, with 7 bases identical to TRBD1. The germline V gene has CDR1 MNHEY and CDR2 SVGEGT. This CDR3 region has 16 residues. The ends lost 2 bases at V and 7 bases at J; junction bases unmatched: 13. As DNA, the CDR3 is TGTGCCAGCAGTTACAGGGGACAGAGGGTTGGCGATGAAGCTTTCTTT. This translates into CASSYRGQRVGDEAFF.

This clonotype was seen more than once but under ten times. This sequence joins TRBV24-1 and TRBJ2-1; 12 positions agree with TRBD2. CDR1 is KGHDR, CDR2 SFDVKD, per germline. The V gene end was trimmed by 3 bases and the J gene end by 0 bases; junction bases not matched to a gene: 11. The CDR3 has 20 amino acids. The CDR3 sequence: CATSDPGLAGKMSSYNEQFF. The CDR3 DNA reads as TGTGCCACCAGTGATCCCGGACTAGCGGGGAAGATGAGCTCCTACAATGAGCAGTTCTTC.

This clonotype was seen a handful of times. The V gene is TRBV6-1, the J gene TRBJ2-3, with D possibly TRBD2 on 6 matching bases. This CDR3 contains 13 residues. Between the trimmed V and J ends, which lost 5 bases and 5 bases, there was a span of 11 bases. Germline CDR1 MNHNS, CDR2 SASEGT. The CDR3 region has the DNA TGTGCCAGCAGTAGCAGGGAGGAAGATACGCAGTATTTT. This translates into CASSSREEDTQYF.

This clonotype was seen ten or more times. The chain recombines TRBV7-9 with TRBJ2-3; TRBD2 matches 11 bases. CDR1 is SEHNR, CDR2 FQNEAQ, per germline (reference sequence). The CDR3 contains 15 residues. V shed 5 bases and J 4 bases; nucleotides not matched to a gene: 5. The CDR3 is CASSPGTSGADTQYF. DNA of the CDR3: TGTGCCAGCAGCCCCGGGACTAGCGGCGCAGATACGCAGTATTTT.

V usage is TRBV2 and J usage is TRBJ1-2; D gene ambiguous. Trimming removed 7 bases from V and 4 bases from J, with 10 bases in between. This CDR3 has 12 amino acids. CDR1 and CDR2 (germline): SNHLY, FYNNEI. The CDR3 loop is CASKTGVYGYTF. CDR3 coding DNA: TGTGCCAGCAAGACGGGCGTCTATGGCTACACCTTC.